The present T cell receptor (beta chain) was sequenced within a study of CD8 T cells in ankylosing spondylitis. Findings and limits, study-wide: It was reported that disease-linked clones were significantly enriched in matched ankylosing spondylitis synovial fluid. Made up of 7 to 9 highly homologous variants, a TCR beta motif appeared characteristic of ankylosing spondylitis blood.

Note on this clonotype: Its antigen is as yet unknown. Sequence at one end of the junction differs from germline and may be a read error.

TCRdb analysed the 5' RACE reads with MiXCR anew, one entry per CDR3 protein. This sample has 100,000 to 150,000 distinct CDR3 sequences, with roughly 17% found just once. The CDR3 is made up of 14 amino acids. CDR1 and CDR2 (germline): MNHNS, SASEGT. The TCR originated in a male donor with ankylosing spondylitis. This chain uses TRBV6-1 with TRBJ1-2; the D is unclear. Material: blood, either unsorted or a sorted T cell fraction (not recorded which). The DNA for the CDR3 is TGTGCCAGCAGAAACCCGGCGGCTAATTATGGCTACACCTTC. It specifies CASRNPAANYGYTF.